One and the same sample provided the 15 T cell receptor beta chains below, sequenced in a study of glioma-infiltrating T cells after dendritic cell vaccination. This sample's time point: after dendritic cell vaccination, including at tumor progression/relapse. Generated by immunoSEQ multiplex PCR, the TCRdb table keeps only in-frame clones and is missing some. The sample consists of roughly 100,000 clones, 90% of them appearing once. The material was blood, obtained after dendritic cell vaccination. The receptors stem from a human donor with glioblastoma.

The chain has TRBV9 and TRBJ2-1, with D perhaps matching TRBD1 (5 bases). CDR3 length equals 16 residues. The ends were cut back, 0 bases at V and 6 bases at J, with 16 bases in the middle. Germline assignment: CDR1 SGDLS and CDR2 YYNGEE. CDR3 region: CASSVEPGPPLNEQFF. The CDR3 bases are TGTGCCAGCAGCGTAGAGCCAGGGCCGCCCCTCAATGAGCAGTTCTTC.

The rearrangement uses TRBV2 and TRBJ1-1; D not resolved. This CDR3 comprises 13 residues. Germline CDR1 SNHLY, CDR2 FYNNEI. The V and J ends lost 5 bases and 1 base respectively, with 8 bases between them. CDR3 nucleotides: TGTGCCAGCAGTTCTCAGGAGAACACTGAAGCTTTCTTT. Translating gives CASSSQENTEAFF.

V is TRBV5-1 and J is TRBJ2-1; tentatively, D is TRBD1 (5 bases). V lost 6 bases and J lost 0, with 13 bases in between. CDR3 length equals 15 residues. The germline V gene encodes CDR1 SGHRS and CDR2 YFSETQ. The CDR3 bases are TGCGCCAGCACCTTAGAAGGGGTCTCCTACAATGAGCAGTTCTTC. This gives the protein CASTLEGVSYNEQFF.

This clone was counted once. The J gene is TRBJ1-5, the V gene TRBV5-1; 7 bases line up with TRBD1. Germline values: CDR1 SGHRS, CDR2 YFSETQ. The CDR3 totals 14 residues. With V trimmed by 0 bases and J by 5 bases, 2 bases remained unmatched. Here the CDR3 DNA reads TGCGCCAGCAGCTTGGAGGGGGCACATCAGCCCCAGCATTTT. Translation: CASSLEGAHQPQHF.

V usage is TRBV5-5 and J usage is TRBJ2-7, with D perhaps matching TRBD2 (6 bases). This CDR3 has 14 amino acids. Germline CDR1 is SGHKS and CDR2 is YYEKEE (reference sequence). V was pared by 1 base and J by 3 bases, with 11 bases between. The CDR3 spells CASSLWGDDYEQYF. CDR3 nucleotide sequence: TGTGCCAGCAGCTTGTGGGGGGACGACTACGAGCAGTACTTC.

The chain links TRBV5-6 to TRBJ2-1, with TRBD2 matching 7 bases. The CDR3 has 16 amino acids. Germline CDR1 reads SGHDT; CDR2 reads YYEEEE. V lost 3 bases, J lost 2 bases, and 8 bases stayed unmatched. The DNA for the CDR3 is TGTGCCAGCAGCTCGCATAGCGGGCGGCCCTACAATGAGCAGTTCTTC. Residues: CASSSHSGRPYNEQFF.

The rearrangement uses TRBV11-3 and TRBJ2-7, with 8 bases aligning to TRBD1. The V segment lost 4 bases and the J segment 4 bases; nucleotides outside the gene matches: 9. This CDR3 is built from 15 residues. Germline loops: CDR1 SGHNT, CDR2 YENEEA. CDR3 loop: CASSSGGQVFYEQYF. In nucleotides, the CDR3 is TGTGCCAGCAGCTCTGGGGGACAGGTCTTTTACGAGCAGTACTTC.

A word on this clone: Other DNA sequences in this specimen translate into the identical CDR3. V usage is TRBV5-4 and J usage is TRBJ1-6; D is perhaps TRBD1 (5 bases). CDR1 and CDR2 (germline): SGHNT, YYREEE (reference sequence). Trimming pared 5 bases from V and 4 bases from J, leaving 13 bases between. The CDR3 is 15 residues long. CDR3 loop: CASSSGTVYNSPLHF. Written as DNA, the CDR3 is TGTGCCAGCAGTAGCGGGACGGTGTATAATTCACCCCTCCACTTT. The variable domain in full, with the rest retrieved from reference TRBV5-4 and TRBJ1-6, is ETGVTQSPTHLIKTRGQQVTLRCSSQSGHNTVSWYQQALGQGPQFIFQYYREEENGRGNFPPRFSGLQFPNYSSELNVNALELDDSALYLCASSSGTVYNSPLHFGNGTRLTVT.

This clone was detected only once. This chain joins TRBV11-2 and TRBJ2-7, with 13 bases identical to TRBD2. This CDR3 is 18 amino acids long. V lost 5 bases to trimming and J lost 0 bases; unmatched junction nucleotides: 10. The germline V gene encodes CDR1 SGHAT and CDR2 FQNNGV. CDR3 DNA sequence: TGTGCCAGCAGCAGACGACTAGCGGGGGGCCCCAGCTCCTACGAGCAGTACTTC. Its translation: CASSRRLAGGPSSYEQYF.

The V gene is TRBV27, the J gene TRBJ2-7, with D tentatively TRBD1 (6 bases). Trimming shortened V by 6 bases and J by 5 bases, and 17 bases separated the two germline ends. This CDR3 has 14 amino acids. Germline CDR1 and CDR2: MNHEY and SMNVEV (reference sequence). The CDR3 spells CASSPRGRGHEQYF. CDR3 coding DNA: TGTGCCAGCAGCCCCCGTGGCAGGGGCCACGAGCAGTACTTC.

The V gene is TRBV7-9, the J gene TRBJ2-3; perhaps TRBD2 as D (7 bases). V was clipped by 10 bases and J by 6 bases, with 11 bases between them. In germline, CDR1 is SEHNR, CDR2 FQNEAQ (reference sequence). The CDR3 sequence is 11 residues long. The CDR3 sequence is CATRGADTQYF. The CDR3 DNA sequence: TGTGCCACCCGGGGGGCGGATACGCAGTATTTT.

The rearrangement joins TRBV4-1 to TRBJ2-4, with 7 bases matching TRBD1. The CDR3 extends over 15 amino acids. Per the germline V gene, CDR1 is MGHRA and CDR2 is YSYEKL. The V gene end was trimmed by 0 bases and the J gene end by 7 bases; junction bases not matched to a gene: 6. The CDR3 sequence: CASSQDQEGANIQYF. The CDR3, as DNA: TGCGCCAGCAGCCAAGATCAAGAGGGGGCTAACATTCAGTACTTC.

The genes are TRBV29-1 and TRBJ2-1, with 8 positions matching TRBD2. Trimming took 6 bases from V and 9 from J; bases not matched to a gene: 7. In germline, CDR1 is SQVTM, CDR2 ANQGSEA. The CDR3 spans 12 residues. Here the CDR3 reads CSVVSGGGEQFF. In DNA form, the CDR3 reads TGCAGCGTGGTCTCCGGGGGGGGTGAGCAGTTCTTC.

This chain connects TRBV6-1 to TRBJ2-5; no definite D call. The CDR3 covers 14 residues. Germline lookup yields CDR1 MNHNS and CDR2 SASEGT. The V end lost 2 bases, the J end lost 5 bases, and 12 bases lay between the germline ends. The CDR3 is CASSESRSSETQYF. The CDR3 region has the DNA TGTGCCAGCAGTGAATCCCGCAGTTCCGAGACCCAGTACTTC.

This clone has a handful of counts. CDR3 bases: TGTGCCAGCAGTGAACAGGGTACGGGAGAGACCCAGTACTTC. Translation gives CASSEQGTGETQYF. The chain uses TRBV6-1 and TRBJ2-5; D is perhaps TRBD1 (5 bases). Trimming left V 2 bases short and J 4 bases short, with 11 bases between. Germline CDR1 reads MNHNS; CDR2 reads SASEGT. The length of the CDR3 is 14 residues.